Listed here are 17 T cell receptor beta chains from one sample, sequenced in a study of T cell repertoires in cytomegalovirus infection. The antigens of these receptors remain unknown. TCRdb ran MiXCR on the reads and lists one entry per CDR3 protein. The data hold 570,000 or so distinct CDR3 sequences, with 40% observed a single time. Sequencing used cultured PBMCs, obtained from culture after CMV antigen stimulation. Receptors originate from a human donor in good health (CMV status not recorded). Some clones in this sample may be carry-over from other donors' samples.

The chain is built from TRBV5-5 and TRBJ2-1; unclear D gene. Trimming took 0 bases from V and 6 from J, leaving 13 bases between them. CDR3 length: 15 amino acids. CDR1 is SGHKS and CDR2 is YYEKEE in the germline V gene (reference sequence). The CDR3 sequence is CASSLERPQANEQFF. The DNA of the CDR3 is TGTGCCAGCAGCTTGGAAAGGCCCCAGGCCAATGAGCAGTTCTTC.

V and J are TRBV6-2 or TRBV6-3 and TRBJ1-5, with D unclear. Trimming shortened V by 7 bases and J by 5 bases, and 12 bases separated the two germline ends. This CDR3 spans 13 amino acids. Germline V gives CDR1 MNHEY, CDR2 SVGEGT. The CDR3 DNA follows: TGTGCCAGCACCCAACACCCATATCAGCCCCAGCATTTT. It is translated as CASTQHPYQPQHF.

This rearrangement joins TRBV6-2 or TRBV6-3 to TRBJ2-2, with D hard to call. V was trimmed by 5 bases and J by 3 bases, leaving 13 bases between them. The germline V gene has CDR1 MNHEY and CDR2 SVGEGT. The CDR3 extends over 15 amino acids. CDR3 sequence: CASSLTSRYTGELFF. The CDR3 DNA reads as TGTGCCAGCAGTCTGACATCACGGTACACCGGGGAGCTGTTTTTT.

This clonotype was detected only once. The chain links TRBV15 to TRBJ1-4, with no clear D. Looked up from germline, CDR1 is LNHNV and CDR2 is YYDKDF (reference sequence). V was trimmed by 1 base and J by 5 bases, leaving 5 bases between them. CDR3 length: 13 amino acids. CDR3 nucleotide sequence: TGTGCCACCAGCAGAGTTACGAATGAAAAACTGTTTTTT. Amino acid sequence: CATSRVTNEKLFF.

This clonotype was seen only a few times. The chain links TRBV27 to TRBJ1-1; weak D call: TRBD1 (6 bases). Looked up from germline, CDR1 is MNHEY and CDR2 is SMNVEV (reference sequence). The CDR3 spans 14 residues. Trimming stripped 9 bases from V and 4 bases from J, with 18 bases between. CDR3: CASMRSGGPTEAFF. CDR3 nucleotides: TGTGCCAGTATGAGGAGTGGGGGCCCCACTGAAGCTTTCTTT.

A few counts support this clonotype. V gene TRBV10-3 combines with J gene TRBJ1-1; 10 nucleotides align to TRBD1. The CDR3 has 13 residues. Germline V CDR1 and CDR2: ENHRY, SYGVKD. Trimming at V came to 9 bases and at J to 5 bases, leaving 6 bases not matched to a gene. The CDR3 DNA follows: TGTGCCATTCAGACAGGGGGCGGGACTGAAGCTTTCTTT. Its protein product is CAIQTGGGTEAFF.

This clonotype was recorded a few times. This chain uses TRBV6-1 with TRBJ2-1, with D possibly matching TRBD1 (6 bases). The CDR3 length is 11 residues. Germline loops: CDR1 MNHNS, CDR2 SASEGT. Trimming took off 7 bases at V and 8 bases at J, with 9 bases between the two ends. The CDR3 sequence is CASISGDEQFF. CDR3 nucleotide sequence: TGTGCCAGCATATCAGGGGATGAGCAGTTCTTC.

The table lists this clonotype with a few counts. The chain links TRBV7-2 to TRBJ2-1; D tentatively reads TRBD1 or TRBD2 (5 bases each). The CDR3 runs 15 residues. Germline assignment: CDR1 SGHTA and CDR2 FQGNSA. Trimming cost V 6 bases and J 0 bases, with 12 bases left between them. CDR3 DNA: TGTGCCAGCAGTCGAGGGGCACCCTCCTACAATGAGCAGTTCTTC. As protein: CASSRGAPSYNEQFF. The full variable domain, in which reference TRBV7-2 and TRBJ2-1 provide the parts outside the CDR3, is GAGVSQSPSNKVTEKGKDVELRCDPISGHTALYWYRQSLGQGLEFLIYFQGNSAPDKSGLPSDRFSAERTGGSVSTLTIQRTQQEDSAVYLCASSRGAPSYNEQFFGPGTRLTVL.

As for this clonotype: The junction departs from the called germline gene at one end, perhaps through a read error. The gene calls are TRBV13 and TRBJ2-3; D gene ambiguous. Germline lookup yields CDR1 PRHDT and CDR2 FYEKMQ (reference sequence). CDR3 size: 16 residues. The CDR3 nucleotides read TGCGCCAGCAGCTTAGAAAGAAGGTCGAGTAAAGATACGCAGTATTTT. Its translation is CASSLERRSSKDTQYF. Drawing the rest from reference TRBV13 and TRBJ2-3, the complete variable domain is AAGVIQSPRHLIKEKRETATLKCYPIPRHDTVYWYQQGPGQDPQFLISFYEKMQSDKGSIPDRFSAQQFSDYHSELNMSSLELGDSALYFCASSLERRSSKDTQYFGPGTRLTVL.

The table lists this clonotype with a few counts. This chain links TRBV28 with TRBJ2-7, with 8 bases matching TRBD2. Germline loops: CDR1 MDHEN, CDR2 SYDVKM. CDR3 size: 14 residues. V lost 6 bases to trimming and J lost 5 bases; unmatched junction nucleotides: 9. The CDR3, as DNA: TGTGCCAGCAGACCGAGCGGGGGCAACAACGAGCAGTACTTC. Protein sequence: CASRPSGGNNEQYF. The variable domain in full, with the rest retrieved from reference TRBV28 and TRBJ2-7, is DVKVTQSSRYLVKRTGEKVFLECVQDMDHENMFWYRQDPGLGLRLIYFSYDVKMKEKGDIPEGYSVSREKKERFSLILESASTNQTSMYLCASRPSGGNNEQYFGPGTRLTVT.

The chain recombines TRBV7-4 with TRBJ1-2, with 7 bases lining up with TRBD1. CDR1 and CDR2 from the germline V gene are SGHVT and SQSDAQ. Trimming cost V 4 bases and J 7 bases; bases outside gene matches: 3. The CDR3 is made up of 12 amino acids. The CDR3 is CASSSGTAGYTF. The CDR3 DNA reads TGTGCCAGCAGCTCCGGGACAGCTGGCTACACCTTC.

The genes are TRBV19 and TRBJ2-3; D remains ambiguous. Germline assignment: CDR1 LNHDA and CDR2 SQIVND (reference sequence). Trimming left V 3 bases short and J 6 bases short, with 13 bases between. This CDR3 has 14 amino acids. CDR3 in amino acids: CASSIGQAGDTQYF. The CDR3 nucleotides read TGTGCCAGTAGTATCGGCCAGGCCGGGGATACGCAGTATTTT.

The rearrangement uses TRBV6-5 and TRBJ2-1, with TRBD1 matching over 7 bases. V lost 4 bases and J lost 16; bases outside the gene matches: 10. Germline-derived CDR1 and CDR2 are MNHEY and SVGAGI. The CDR3 contains 12 residues. DNA for the CDR3: TGTGCCAGCAGTTCATTTGACAGGGTCCGATTCTTC. Encoded protein: CASSSFDRVRFF.

A few counts support this clonotype. This chain links TRBV7-2 with TRBJ2-4; possible D gene TRBD2, 6 bases. The CDR3 is made up of 15 amino acids. From germline, CDR1 is SGHTA and CDR2 FQGNSA. V lost 0 bases to trimming and J lost 6 bases, with 12 bases between them. The CDR3 DNA follows: TGTGCCAGCAGCTTAGCACCAGCGGGCGGAAACATTCAGTACTTC. Residues: CASSLAPAGGNIQYF.

This clonotype was found a few times. This chain connects TRBV3-1 to TRBJ2-2; D not resolved. With 1 base removed from V and 0 bases from J, the gap between germline ends came to 3 bases. This CDR3 contains 14 residues. Germline CDR1 is LGHDT and CDR2 is YNNKEL (reference sequence). The CDR3 reads CASSQATNTGELFF. Here the CDR3 DNA reads TGTGCCAGCAGCCAAGCCACGAACACCGGGGAGCTGTTTTTT.

The chain is built from TRBV7-2 and TRBJ2-7; D not certain. CDR3 length: 13 residues. CDR1 and CDR2 from the germline V gene are SGHTA and FQGNSA. The V and J ends lost 1 base and 8 bases respectively, with 12 bases between them. The CDR3 reads CASSLVSPGQQYF. The CDR3 DNA follows: TGTGCCAGCAGCTTAGTCTCCCCTGGGCAGCAGTACTTC.

The CDR3: CSATTVQETQYF. In DNA form, the CDR3 reads TGCAGTGCTACGACAGTACAAGAGACCCAGTACTTC. The rearrangement links TRBV20-1 to TRBJ2-5; D may be TRBD1 (5 bases). The V and J ends lost 4 bases and 2 bases respectively, with 8 bases between them. Germline V gene data show CDR1 as DFQATT and CDR2 as SNEGSKA (reference sequence). The CDR3 contains 12 residues.